These 9 T cell receptor beta chains share one sample of origin, sequenced in a study of cytomegalovirus exposure and HLA in healthy donors. It was with 60 Vbeta and 13 Jbeta primers that the PCR ran. This table comes from immunoSEQ multiplex PCR, and its TCRdb copy is limited to in-frame clones, with some not included. This sample has roughly 120,000 clones, with roughly 80% found just once. The specimen was PBMCs. The receptor source for this set is a female donor in good health and CMV-seropositive.

This clone has a single count. J is TRBJ2-7 and V is TRBV6-5; weak D call: TRBD1 (6 bases). Trimming took 4 bases from V and 2 from J, leaving 18 bases between them. From germline, CDR1 is MNHEY and CDR2 SVGAGI. The CDR3 length is 16 residues. Written as DNA, the CDR3 is TGTGCCAGCAGTTCTCTCTTTGACAGGCTCACCTACGAGCAGTACTTC. Its translation is CASSSLFDRLTYEQYF.

This chain connects TRBV7-9 to TRBJ1-6, with D tentatively TRBD1 (6 bases). This CDR3 spans 12 amino acids. Germline-derived CDR1 and CDR2 are SEHNR and FQNEAQ (reference sequence). V was shortened by 5 bases and J by 12 bases, with 11 bases between the two germline ends. The CDR3 nucleotides read TGTGCCAGCAGCGAGGGGGATGGACCCCTCCACTTT. Its translation: CASSEGDGPLHF.

This chain links TRBV6-6 with TRBJ2-7; D might be TRBD2 (5 bases). V lost 7 bases and J lost 3, with 16 bases in between. Germline CDR1 and CDR2: MNHNY and SVGAGI (reference sequence). The CDR3 sequence is 14 residues long. The CDR3 sequence: CASTPGNTLYEQYF. The CDR3 DNA is TGTGCCAGCACCCCGGGGAACACTCTCTACGAGCAGTACTTC.

This rearrangement joins TRBV19 to TRBJ2-7; 8 bases agree with TRBD1. With V trimmed by 5 bases and J by 2 bases, 8 bases remained unmatched. The germline CDR1 and CDR2 sequences are LNHDA and SQIVND (reference sequence). This CDR3 spans 15 amino acids. CDR3 nucleotides: TGTGCCAGTAGTCACCCTGGACAGGGAGCCTACGAGCAGTACTTC. This gives the protein CASSHPGQGAYEQYF.

In its sample, this clone was seen a few times. The J gene is TRBJ1-2, the V gene TRBV6-6; D not certain. The V end was cut by 5 bases, the J end by 8 bases, with 12 bases between. The CDR3 runs to 12 residues. Germline lookup yields CDR1 MNHNY and CDR2 SVGAGI (reference sequence). The CDR3 here is CASSAGVSGYTF. In DNA form, the CDR3 reads TGTGCCAGCAGTGCCGGGGTGAGCGGCTACACCTTC.

The chain couples TRBV29-1 to TRBJ2-1, with D possibly TRBD2 on 7 matching bases. Trimming pared 3 bases from V and 0 bases from J, leaving 15 bases between. Germline CDR1 SQVTM, CDR2 ANQGSEA. The CDR3 is 16 amino acids. The CDR3 DNA reads as TGCAGCGTTGACGTGGGGGGGCCCAGCTCCTACAATGAGCAGTTCTTC. Its translation: CSVDVGGPSSYNEQFF.

V is TRBV2 and J is TRBJ1-4; D is perhaps TRBD1 (5 bases). CDR3 length: 15 amino acids. V lost 6 bases and J 4 bases, leaving 15 bases between the germline ends. Germline CDR1 SNHLY, CDR2 FYNNEI. This chain's CDR3 is CASRVLGQVNEKLFF. Written as DNA, the CDR3 is TGTGCCAGCAGGGTCCTGGGGCAGGTTAATGAAAAACTGTTTTTT.

A few counts support this clone. The V and J genes are TRBV5-5 and TRBJ1-5; TRBD1 is a possible D gene (5 bases). This CDR3 has 14 amino acids. With 0 bases removed from V and 2 bases from J, the gap between germline ends came to 6 bases. In germline, CDR1 is SGHKS, CDR2 YYEKEE (reference sequence). CDR3 nucleotide sequence: TGTGCCAGCAGCTTGGCGGGGGGCAATCAGCCCCAGCATTTT. Encoded protein: CASSLAGGNQPQHF.

This clone was seen only once. This rearrangement joins TRBV4-3 to TRBJ2-4; TRBD1 matches at 8 bases. This CDR3 region has 15 residues. V trimming: 3 bases; J trimming: 5 bases; junction bases outside the gene matches: 6. Germline V gives CDR1 LGHNA, CDR2 YSLEER. The CDR3 sequence is CASSQTGQGQNIQYF. The CDR3 DNA reads as TGCGCCAGCAGCCAGACCGGACAGGGCCAAAACATTCAGTACTTC.